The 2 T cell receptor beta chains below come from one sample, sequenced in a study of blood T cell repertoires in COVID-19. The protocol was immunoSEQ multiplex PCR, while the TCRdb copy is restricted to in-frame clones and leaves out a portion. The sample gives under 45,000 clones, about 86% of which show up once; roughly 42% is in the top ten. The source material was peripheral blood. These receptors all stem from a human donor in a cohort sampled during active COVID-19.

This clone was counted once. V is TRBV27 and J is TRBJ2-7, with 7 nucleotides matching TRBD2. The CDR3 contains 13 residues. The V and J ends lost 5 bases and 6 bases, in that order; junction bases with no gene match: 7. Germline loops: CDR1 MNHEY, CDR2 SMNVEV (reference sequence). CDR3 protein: CASSPSGGREQYV. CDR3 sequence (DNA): TGTGCCAGCAGTCCCTCGGGGGGTCGCGAGCAGTACGTC.

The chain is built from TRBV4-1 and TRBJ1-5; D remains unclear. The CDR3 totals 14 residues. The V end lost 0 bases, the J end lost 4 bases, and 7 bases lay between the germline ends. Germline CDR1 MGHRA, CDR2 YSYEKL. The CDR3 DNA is TGCGCCAGCAGCCAAGAACGGGGTAATCAGCCCCAGCATTTT. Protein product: CASSQERGNQPQHF.